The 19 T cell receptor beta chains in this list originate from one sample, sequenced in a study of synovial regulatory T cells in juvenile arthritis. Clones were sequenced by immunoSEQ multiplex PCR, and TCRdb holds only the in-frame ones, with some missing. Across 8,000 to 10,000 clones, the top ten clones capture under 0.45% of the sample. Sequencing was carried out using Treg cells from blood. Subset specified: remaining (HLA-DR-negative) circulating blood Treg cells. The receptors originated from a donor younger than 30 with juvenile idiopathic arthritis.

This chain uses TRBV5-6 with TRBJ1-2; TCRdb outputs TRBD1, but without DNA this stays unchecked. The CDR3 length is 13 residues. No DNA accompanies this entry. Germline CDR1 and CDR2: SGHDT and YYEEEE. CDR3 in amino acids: CASSSNRGLGYTF. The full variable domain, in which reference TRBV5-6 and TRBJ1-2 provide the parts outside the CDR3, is DAGVTQSPTHLIKTRGQQVTLRCSPKSGHDTVSWYQQALGQGPQFIFQYYEEEERQRGNFPDRFSGHQFPNYSSELNVNALLLGDSALYLCASSSNRGLGYTFGSGTRLTVV.

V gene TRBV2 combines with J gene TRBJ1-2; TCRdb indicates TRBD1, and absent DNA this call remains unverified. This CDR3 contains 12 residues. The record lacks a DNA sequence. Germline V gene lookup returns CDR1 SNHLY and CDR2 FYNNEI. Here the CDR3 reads CASRMTGHGYTF.

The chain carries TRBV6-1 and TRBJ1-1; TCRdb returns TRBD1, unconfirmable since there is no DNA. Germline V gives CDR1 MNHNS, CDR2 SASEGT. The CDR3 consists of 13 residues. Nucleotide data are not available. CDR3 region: CASRQGVETEAFF.

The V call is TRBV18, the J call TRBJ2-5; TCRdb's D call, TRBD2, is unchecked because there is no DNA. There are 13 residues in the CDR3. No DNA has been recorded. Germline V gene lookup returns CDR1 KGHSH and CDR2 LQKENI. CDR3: CASSPPARETQYF. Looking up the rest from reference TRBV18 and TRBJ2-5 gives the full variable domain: NAGVMQNPRHLVRRRGQEARLRCSPMKGHSHVYWYRQLPEEGLKFMVYLQKENIIDESGMPKERFSAEFPKEGPSILRIQQVVRGDSAAYFCASSPPARETQYFGPGTRLLVL.

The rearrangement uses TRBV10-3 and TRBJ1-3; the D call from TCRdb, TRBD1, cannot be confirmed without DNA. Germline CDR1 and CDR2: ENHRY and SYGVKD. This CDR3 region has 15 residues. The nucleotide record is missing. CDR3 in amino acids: CAISARVDLGNTIYF.

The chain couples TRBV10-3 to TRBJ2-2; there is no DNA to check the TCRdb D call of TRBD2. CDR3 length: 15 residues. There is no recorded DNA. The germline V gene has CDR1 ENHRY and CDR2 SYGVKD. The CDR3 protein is CAISESRGGAGELFF.

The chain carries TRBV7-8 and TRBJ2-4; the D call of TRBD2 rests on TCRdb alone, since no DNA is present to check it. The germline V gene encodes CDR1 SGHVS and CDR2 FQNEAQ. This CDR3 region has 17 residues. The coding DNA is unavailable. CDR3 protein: CASSKRAASGSGSIQYF.

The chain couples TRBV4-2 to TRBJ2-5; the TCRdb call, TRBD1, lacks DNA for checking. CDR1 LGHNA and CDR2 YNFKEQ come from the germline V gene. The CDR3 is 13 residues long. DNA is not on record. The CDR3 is CASSQGRGETQYF.

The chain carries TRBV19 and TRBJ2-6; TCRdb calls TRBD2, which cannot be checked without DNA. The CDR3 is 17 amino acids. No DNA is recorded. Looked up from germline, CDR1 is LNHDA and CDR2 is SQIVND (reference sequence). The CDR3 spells CASSGVAGVAGANVLTF.

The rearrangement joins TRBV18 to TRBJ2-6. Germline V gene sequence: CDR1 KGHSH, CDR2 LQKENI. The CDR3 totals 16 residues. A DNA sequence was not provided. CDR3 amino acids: CASSPLTSSGANVLTF.

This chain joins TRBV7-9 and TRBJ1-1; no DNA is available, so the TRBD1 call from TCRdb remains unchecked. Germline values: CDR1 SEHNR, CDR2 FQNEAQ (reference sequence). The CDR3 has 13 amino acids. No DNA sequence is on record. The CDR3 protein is CASRLQGDTEAFF.

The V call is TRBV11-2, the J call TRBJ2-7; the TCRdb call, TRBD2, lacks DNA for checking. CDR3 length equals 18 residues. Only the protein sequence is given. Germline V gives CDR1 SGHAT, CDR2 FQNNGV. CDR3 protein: CASSSLGLVFPGSYEQYF.

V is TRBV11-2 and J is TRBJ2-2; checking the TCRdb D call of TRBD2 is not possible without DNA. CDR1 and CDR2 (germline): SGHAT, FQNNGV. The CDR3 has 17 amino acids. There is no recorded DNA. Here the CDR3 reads CASSLSLLAGNTGELFF. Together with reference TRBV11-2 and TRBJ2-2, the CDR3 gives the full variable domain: EAGVAQSPRYKIIEKRQSVAFWCNPISGHATLYWYQQILGQGPKLLIQFQNNGVVDDSQLPKDRFSAERLKGVDSTLKIQPAKLEDSAVYLCASSLSLLAGNTGELFFGEGSRLTVL.

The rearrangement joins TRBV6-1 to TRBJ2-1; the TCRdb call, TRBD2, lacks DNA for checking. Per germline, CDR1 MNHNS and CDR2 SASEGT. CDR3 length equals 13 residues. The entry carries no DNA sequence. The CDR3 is CASSGVSELEQFF.

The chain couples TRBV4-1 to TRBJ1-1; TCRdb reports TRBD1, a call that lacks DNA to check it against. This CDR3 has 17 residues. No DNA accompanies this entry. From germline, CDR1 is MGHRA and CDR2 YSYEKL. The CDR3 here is CASSQVGTGGARTEAFF.

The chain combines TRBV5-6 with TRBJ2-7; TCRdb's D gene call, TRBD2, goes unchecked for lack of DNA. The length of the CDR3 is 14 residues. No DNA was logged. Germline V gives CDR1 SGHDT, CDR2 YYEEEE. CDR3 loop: CASSLGGGLREQYF.

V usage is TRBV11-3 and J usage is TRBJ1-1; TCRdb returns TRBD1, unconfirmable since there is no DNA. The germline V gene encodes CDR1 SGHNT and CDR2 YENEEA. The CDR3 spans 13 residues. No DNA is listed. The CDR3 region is CASSLDGQGRAFF. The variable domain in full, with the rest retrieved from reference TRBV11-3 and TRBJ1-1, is EAGVVQSPRYKIIEKKQPVAFWCNPISGHNTLYWYLQNLGQGPELLIRYENEEAVDDSQLPKDRFSAERLKGVDSTLKIQPAELGDSAVYLCASSLDGQGRAFFGQGTRLTVV.

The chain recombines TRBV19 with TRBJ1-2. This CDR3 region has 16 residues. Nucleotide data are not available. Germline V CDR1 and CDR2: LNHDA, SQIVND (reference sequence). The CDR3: CASSTGVYYPNYGYTF.

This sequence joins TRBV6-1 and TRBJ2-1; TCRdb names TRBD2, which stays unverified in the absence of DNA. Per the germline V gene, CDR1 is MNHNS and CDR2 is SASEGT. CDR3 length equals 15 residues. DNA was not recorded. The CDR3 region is CASSGLAGAYNEQFF.